The clone carrying this T cell receptor (beta chain) was seen only a few times. This sample was included in a study of blood T cell repertoires in COVID-19. The repertoire was sequenced with immunoSEQ multiplex PCR; TCRdb's copy has only in-frame clones and lacks some. In the table there are roughly 250,000 clones, 87% of which are singletons. CDR1 is MDHEN and CDR2 is SYDVKM in the germline V gene. The CDR3 runs to 18 residues. Germline trimming cut 6 bases from V and 2 bases from J; bases unmatched to any gene: 15. The TCR sequence derives from a man between 60 and 70 years old who had recovered from COVID-19. Material for sequencing was peripheral blood. The J gene is TRBJ1-5, the V gene TRBV28; TRBD1 agrees at 8 bases. CDR3 amino acids: CASREVETGVYRNQPQHF. The CDR3 region has the DNA TGTGCCAGCAGGGAGGTTGAGACAGGGGTTTACCGCAATCAGCCCCAGCATTTT. The full variable domain, rest sourced from reference TRBV28 and TRBJ1-5, is DVKVTQSSRYLVKRTGEKVFLECVQDMDHENMFWYRQDPGLGLRLIYFSYDVKMKEKGDIPEGYSVSREKKERFSLILESASTNQTSMYLCASREVETGVYRNQPQHFGDGTRLSIL.